A selection of T cell receptor beta chains follows, all from one sample in a study of siplizumab effects on memory and regulatory T cells. TCRdb keeps only in-frame clones here, not all; method: immunoSEQ multiplex PCR. The sample lists over 80,000 clones, around 90% seen once, with around 1.6% in the top ten. The sequencing sample was made of Tregs sorted from blood. The receptors shown here come from a human donor in good health. Both conserved end residues are part of each CDR3. A D gene is named only where the DNA matches it firmly. The listing skips clone size in some rows; elsewhere it reads once, few, many or a size class.

size | J | V | D | DNA | CDR3
- | TRBJ2-1 | TRBV18 | - | TGTGCCAGCTCACCATCGCTCAGTGAGCAGTTCTTC | CASSPSLSEQFF
- | TRBJ2-2 | TRBV6-1 | - | TGTGCCAGCAGTGAACAAAGGACACCGAACACCGGGGAGCTGTTTTTT | CASSEQRTPNTGELFF
- | TRBJ1-3 | TRBV11-2 | - | TGTGCCAGCAGCCCTAGGGGTTCCGGAAACACCATATATTTT | CASSPRGSGNTIYF
once | TRBJ2-3 | TRBV5-1 | TRBD2 | TGCGCCAGCAGCGCGGGAGGGTGGACAGATACGCAGTATTTT | CASSAGGWTDTQYF
- | TRBJ2-2 | TRBV29-1 | - | TGCAGCGCGGACTCTATCAACACCGGGGAGCTGTTTTTT | CSADSINTGELFF
- | TRBJ2-1 | TRBV27 | - | TGTGCCAGCAGTTTATCTATTAGCTCCTACAATGAGCAGTTCTTC | CASSLSISSYNEQFF
- | TRBJ2-1 | TRBV5-1 | TRBD1 | TGCGCCAGCAGCTTGGGGCCCTTCCCAGGGGGCGGAGAGCAGTTCTTC | CASSLGPFPGGGEQFF
- | TRBJ2-3 | TRBV5-1 | - | TGCGCCACCAGTCGTTCCGGCACAGATACGCAGTATTTT | CATSRSGTDTQYF
- | TRBJ1-1 | TRBV6-1 | - | TGTGCCAGCAGTTTCGAGGAGACTGAAGCTTTCTTT | CASSFEETEAFF
- | TRBJ2-7 | TRBV6-5 | - | TGTGCCAGCAGTATCACAGGGACCTACGAGCAGTACTTC | CASSITGTYEQYF
- | TRBJ1-2 | TRBV5-1 | TRBD1 | TGCGCCAGCAGACCCCTCGGACAGGGGGCGCCTGGCTACACCTTC | CASRPLGQGAPGYTF
- | TRBJ2-1 | TRBV20-1 | - | TGCAGTGCTAGGCCTCACAATGAGCAGTTCTTC | CSARPHNEQFF
once | TRBJ1-1 | TRBV28 | - | TGTGCCAGCAGTTTAGAATCAAAGGGGCAAAGTACTGAAGCTTTCTTT | CASSLESKGQSTEAFF